This TCR beta chain is drawn from a study of post-analysis software for immune sequencing data (dated by TCRdb to the mid-2010s). Describing the broader study: Relapsing-remitting, secondary progressive and progressive-relapsing multiple sclerosis were recorded as disease courses, and subtype annotation was lacking for some patients. Patient repertoires were compared against 10 to 12 previously published healthy control repertoires from donors aged roughly 6 to 28 years. A subset of samples was prepared in parallel using single-end sample barcoding, then pooled and co-amplified after Illumina adapter ligation. Results the study describes overall, beyond this receptor: Strong co-clustering of samples prepared in the same batch was shown by direct clustering with F measure, prompting a batch-effect correction. Significantly higher frequencies in patients than in controls were found for five TRBV segments, including TRBV5-6, TRBV5-1 and TRBV20-1. The multiple sclerosis patient group was slightly younger than the control group. Multiple sclerosis patients had significantly lower normalized Chao1 diversity than controls, a result that suggests substantial peripheral T-cell clonal expansion.

CDR1 and CDR2, per the germline V gene, are ENHRY and SYGVKD. Measured from the cysteine to the phenylalanine, the CDR3 is 13 residues long. Here the CDR3 DNA is all that survives: 39 bases in frame from base 1. Cut back by 9 bases and 8 bases, the V and J ends lie 19 bases apart. This clonotype has only a few counts. The clone's antigen remains unknown. Per-base qualities were not stored, and no clone one base away is much larger. The library relied on PCR. Instrument on record: Illumina HiSeq 2500. Unique molecular identifiers were incorporated into TCR beta cDNA libraries to reduce PCR and sequencing biases. Some 500,000 cDNA molecules were obtained per 1 to 10 million input T cells, so each molecule approximated one T cell. The patient libraries were prepared and sequenced with the same protocol used for the earlier healthy control dataset. Samples belonging to the same batch were prepared together, multiplexed and sequenced on a shared HiSeq lane. The published analysis was carried out like this. MIGEC handled the raw barcoded reads, throwing out single-read molecular identifier groups before consensus assembly and CDR3 extraction. VDJtools was used for post-analysis of the clonotype tables, with diversity normalized by down-sampling every dataset to the smallest sample size. To correct batch-related cross-sample contamination, repertoire overlap clustering matched CDR3 amino acid sequences but not nucleotide sequences. In-frame beta chains were kept once TCRdb had trimmed the public reads at Q25 with fastp and called clones with MiXCR. Every distinct CDR3 protein forms one entry, paired with its most common genes and DNA. TCRdb, rather than the study authors, made the V and J calls. The sample table records hundreds of thousands of distinct CDR3 sequences; 35% to 45% of these occur just once. The top ten clones comprise 4% to 5.5% of the sample.

TCR beta repertoires were profiled from peripheral blood of roughly twelve young patients with multiple sclerosis to demonstrate the VDJtools post-analysis software. The patients with multiple sclerosis were children and adolescents between 6 and 15 years of age. This TCR was sampled from a girl between 5 and 17 years old with multiple sclerosis. The V and J genes are TRBV10-3 and TRBJ1-1; the D segment cannot be called with confidence. The specimen was blood. The CDR3 region reads CAIKPESLREAFF. The base sequence is TGTGCCATTAAACCCGAATCCCTCCGGGAAGCTTTCTTT.